This T cell receptor (beta chain) was retrieved from a study of T cell repertoires in ileal Crohn's disease. Whole-study context: About half of patients got postoperative therapy: about ten thiopurines, around 20 anti-TNF. TCRB immunosequencing input was 400 to 650 nanograms of biopsy DNA per sample.

Germline loops: CDR1 SQVTM, CDR2 ANQGSEA. With 3 bases removed from V and 7 bases from J, the gap between germline ends came to 13 bases. The CDR3 has 13 amino acids. The time point was: inflamed ileum from the surgical specimen. Eligibility required adulthood, ileal or ileocolonic Crohn's disease and indicated ileocolonic resection. Measured with immunoSEQ multiplex PCR; TCRdb has only the in-frame clones, and not every one. The data contain fewer than 650 clones, about 85% of them singletons. The source material was ileal tissue. The TCR was taken from an adult with Crohn's disease. J is TRBJ1-5 and V is TRBV29-1, with a tentative D call TRBD1 (5 bases). CDR3 coding DNA: TGCAGCGTTGAGCCCATTAGGGGACAGCCCCAGCATTTT. Amino acid sequence: CSVEPIRGQPQHF.